Following are 27 T cell receptor beta chains from one sample sequenced in a study of blood T cells in healthy people across ages. Using a J-beta primer mix together with a sample-barcoded 5' primer, a second PCR was run for about 6 to 11 cycles. TCRdb recomputed calls from the 5' RACE reads with MiXCR, one row per CDR3 protein. The sample contains hundreds of thousands of distinct CDR3 sequences, 25% to 30% of which appear only once. Sequenced sample: blood. These receptor sequences come from a woman of 80 years or more in good health.

This clonotype showed up many times. The chain recombines TRBV11-3 with TRBJ2-1; 7 nucleotides line up with TRBD2. The CDR3 loop spans 15 amino acids. The trim removed 1 base at V and 7 bases at J, leaving 7 bases unmatched. Per the germline V gene, CDR1 is SGHNT and CDR2 is YENEEA. The CDR3 nucleotides are TGTGCCAGCAGCTTAGGCGGGGGTCGCGGGAATGAGCAGTTCTTC. Its translation is CASSLGGGRGNEQFF.

This clonotype was found many times. The rearrangement uses TRBV18 and TRBJ1-2, with 7 bases that match TRBD1. This CDR3 has 15 residues. The germline V gene encodes CDR1 KGHSH and CDR2 LQKENI. Trimming cost V 4 bases and J 8 bases; bases outside gene matches: 13. The CDR3 reads CASSLGQDPSYGYTF. For the CDR3, the DNA is TGTGCCAGCTCACTAGGACAGGACCCATCGTACGGCTACACCTTC.

This clonotype was seen ten or more times. This chain uses TRBV7-3 with TRBJ2-1, with D tentatively TRBD2 (6 bases). Germline CDR1 and CDR2: SGHTA and FQGTGA. CDR3 length: 15 residues. With 0 bases removed from V and 12 bases from J, the gap between germline ends came to 18 bases. CDR3 in DNA: TGTGCCAGCAGCTTAACGGCGGGACTGCAAGGTGGGCAGTTCTTC. Protein: CASSLTAGLQGGQFF.

This chain uses TRBV7-7 with TRBJ1-1; 7 positions agree with TRBD1. This CDR3 region has 16 residues. V shed 5 bases, J shed 1 base, and the junction held 10 bases outside the gene matches. Germline loops: CDR1 SSHAT, CDR2 FNYEAQ (reference sequence). The DNA for the CDR3 is TGTGCCAGCAGCCTAAACAGGGGCGGCGGGAACACTGAAGCTTTCTTT. Its translation: CASSLNRGGGNTEAFF.

This clonotype was seen a handful of times. A much larger clonotype is one base distant, so this may be a read error. J is TRBJ2-1 and V is TRBV29-1, with D perhaps matching TRBD2 (6 bases). TRBJ2-7 explains the end of the DNA better; the J call may be wrong. The CDR3 totals 13 residues. Germline V lookup: CDR1 SQVTM, CDR2 ANQGSEA. CDR3 nucleotide sequence: TGCAGCGCGACCGGGACTGTGTACAATGAGCAGTACTTC. Its protein is CSATGTVYNEQYF.

A remark on this clonotype: Since a much larger clone is just one base distant, this may be a read error. The rearrangement joins TRBV6-1 to TRBJ2-1, with a weak D call TRBD1 (6 bases). CDR3 length: 14 residues. V was pared by 2 bases and J by 6 bases, with 11 bases between. CDR1 MNHNS and CDR2 SASEGT come from the germline V gene. CDR3 sequence reads: CASSESVRGNEQFF. The CDR3, as DNA: TGTGCCAGCAGTGAATCGGTCAGGGGCAATGAGCAGTTCTTC.

Concerning this clonotype: With a much larger clone just one base away, this may be a read error. V is TRBV4-2 and J is TRBJ2-1; D unresolved. The germline CDR1 and CDR2 sequences are LGHNA and YNFKEQ. The CDR3 has 14 amino acids. V was shortened by 2 bases and J by 6 bases, with 11 bases between the two germline ends. The CDR3 loop is CASSQNAALNEQFF. The CDR3 nucleotides are TGTGCCAGCAGCCAAAATGCCGCGCTCAATGAGCAGTTCTTC.

The chain employs TRBV29-1 and TRBJ2-5, with D unresolved. The germline CDR1 and CDR2 sequences are SQVTM and ANQGSEA. With 0 bases removed from V and 11 bases from J, the gap between germline ends came to 13 bases. This CDR3 region has 12 residues. Written as DNA, the CDR3 is TGCAGCGTTGAAGACCTACTGGATGAGCAGTACTTC. Protein product: CSVEDLLDEQYF.

This clonotype was detected many times. A much more abundant neighbour one base away suggests this may be a read error. This chain uses TRBV5-1 with TRBJ2-7; weak D call: TRBD1 (5 bases). The CDR3 has 14 residues. V was cut by 3 bases and J by 6 bases, with 16 bases left in between. The germline V gene encodes CDR1 SGHRS and CDR2 YFSETQ. The CDR3 DNA reads as TGCGCCAGCAGCTGGGCGTCGACAGTTTCCGAGCAGTACTTC. Translation: CASSWASTVSEQYF.

The V and J genes are TRBV6-5 and TRBJ2-6, with D perhaps assigned TRBD1 or TRBD2 (5 bases each). This CDR3 is 16 amino acids long. CDR1 is MNHEY and CDR2 is SVGAGI in the germline V gene. Trimming removed 4 bases from V and 0 bases from J, with 10 bases in between. The CDR3: CASSSGDLSGANVLTF. CDR3 sequence (DNA): TGTGCCAGCAGTTCCGGGGACCTCTCTGGGGCCAACGTCCTGACTTTC.

V and J are TRBV7-9 and TRBJ1-6; tentatively, D is TRBD1 (5 bases). CDR3 size: 15 residues. The V and J ends lost 6 bases and 7 bases respectively, with 16 bases between them. Per germline, CDR1 SEHNR and CDR2 FQNEAQ (reference sequence). In DNA, the CDR3 is TGTGCCAGCAGATTGGACCCTCGGGGGAATTCACCCCTCCACTTT. It yields the protein CASRLDPRGNSPLHF.

This clonotype was detected only a few times. The chain couples TRBV6-1 to TRBJ1-5; D remains unclear. Germline V CDR1 and CDR2: MNHNS, SASEGT. V was pared by 5 bases and J by 6 bases, with 17 bases between. This CDR3 spans 15 amino acids. The CDR3 coding sequence is TGTGCCAGCAGTTCCGACTCCGGAGGCGGTCAGCCCCAGCATTTT. This translates into CASSSDSGGGQPQHF.

In the case of this clonotype: It may be a read error: a sequence one base away is much more abundant. The J gene is TRBJ1-5, the V gene TRBV20-1; D remains ambiguous. The CDR3 is 12 amino acids. Germline loops: CDR1 DFQATT, CDR2 SNEGSKA (reference sequence). The CDR3 coding sequence is TGCAGTGCTAGAGATCTGAATCAGTCCCAGCATTTT. This gives the protein CSARDLNQSQHF.

DNA of the CDR3: TGTGCCAGCAGTTACTCCGCAGGGGGGGACACTGAAGCTTTCTTT. As protein: CASSYSAGGDTEAFF. The chain links TRBV6-2 or TRBV6-3 to TRBJ1-1; 7 bases fit TRBD1. Germline CDR1 MNHEY, CDR2 SVGEGT. The CDR3 contains 15 residues. Trimming at V came to 0 bases and at J to 3 bases, leaving 4 bases not matched to a gene.

This sequence joins TRBV13 and TRBJ1-1; weak D call: TRBD1 (6 bases). The CDR3 totals 16 residues. CDR1 PRHDT and CDR2 FYEKMQ come from the germline V gene (reference sequence). V was clipped by 4 bases and J by 3 bases, with 18 bases between them. The CDR3 reads CASSSQGRRGYTEAFF. CDR3 nucleotides: TGTGCCAGCAGCTCACAGGGTAGACGGGGGTACACTGAAGCTTTCTTT.

This chain joins TRBV20-1 and TRBJ2-1; TRBD2 agrees at 9 bases. The CDR3 runs to 12 residues. From germline, CDR1 is DFQATT and CDR2 SNEGSKA (reference sequence). V shed 4 bases, J shed 5 bases, and the junction held 0 bases outside the gene matches. CDR3 residues: CSATSGDNEQFF. DNA of the CDR3: TGCAGTGCTACTAGCGGGGACAATGAGCAGTTCTTC.

This clonotype was found a few times. This may stem from a read error, because a much larger clone lies one nucleotide away. The rearrangement links TRBV20-1 to TRBJ2-1, with 7 nucleotides matching TRBD1. The J call could be wrong; TRBJ2-7 is a better fit for the DNA end. Germline loops: CDR1 DFQATT, CDR2 SNEGSKA (reference sequence). The CDR3 length is 14 residues. The CDR3 coding sequence is TGCAGTGCCCCCGACAGGGCAACCTACAATGAGCAGTACTTC. Translated, it gives CSAPDRATYNEQYF.

This chain links TRBV2 with TRBJ1-6; possible D gene TRBD1, 6 bases. Per germline, CDR1 SNHLY and CDR2 FYNNEI. This CDR3 has 14 residues. The ends were cut back, 8 bases at V and 7 bases at J, with 15 bases in the middle. CDR3 DNA: TGTGCCAGCGACAGTCCCGACAGGAATTCACCCCTCCACTTT. This encodes CASDSPDRNSPLHF.

This clonotype was recorded many times. The V call is TRBV27, the J call TRBJ1-2; no clear D gene. This CDR3 spans 17 amino acids. The V and J ends lost 5 bases and 9 bases respectively, with 28 bases between them. Germline CDR1 reads MNHEY; CDR2 reads SMNVEV (reference sequence). Written as DNA, the CDR3 is TGTGCCAGCAGTCCGTCTCAATTAGGCAGAACCCCCTCCAGCTACACCTTC. Protein: CASSPSQLGRTPSSYTF.

The sample holds a few counts of this clonotype. The chain couples TRBV5-1 to TRBJ2-5; a weak D match, TRBD2 (6 bases). Trimming shortened V by 4 bases and J by 5 bases, and 18 bases separated the two germline ends. The CDR3 runs 15 residues. CDR1 and CDR2 (germline): SGHRS, YFSETQ. CDR3 amino acids: CASSIRDFPSETQYF. In DNA form, the CDR3 reads TGCGCCAGCAGCATAAGGGACTTCCCATCGGAGACCCAGTACTTC.

In this sample, this clonotype turned up many times. This clone may be a read error of a much larger clone one base away. The chain employs TRBV5-1 and TRBJ2-7; a possible D gene is TRBD1 (7 bases). V lost 3 bases and J 5 bases, leaving 15 bases between the germline ends. The CDR3 extends over 14 amino acids. Germline loops: CDR1 SGHRS, CDR2 YFSETQ. The CDR3 spells CASSWGGTVNEQYF. The CDR3 nucleotides read TGCGCCAGCAGCTGGGGCGGGACAGTAAACGAGCAGTACTTC.

This clonotype has ten or more counts. The V call is TRBV20-1, the J call TRBJ2-1; TRBD2 aligns across 7 bases. V gave up 2 bases and J gave up 3 bases; unmatched junction bases: 7. Germline V gene lookup returns CDR1 DFQATT and CDR2 SNEGSKA (reference sequence). The CDR3 is made up of 15 amino acids. For the CDR3, the DNA is TGCAGTGCTAGATCCCCGGGGGGTCTCTACAATGAGCAGTTCTTC. Encoded protein: CSARSPGGLYNEQFF.

This clonotype occurred many times. This chain connects TRBV20-1 to TRBJ1-5; D is unclear. Trimming removed 0 bases at V and 5 bases at J, with 14 bases between. CDR1 and CDR2 (germline): DFQATT, SNEGSKA (reference sequence). The CDR3 extends over 15 amino acids. In nucleotides, the CDR3 is TGCAGTGCTAGAGATTTTTCCAGATTATATCAGCCCCAGCATTTT. Protein product: CSARDFSRLYQPQHF.

The rearrangement links TRBV30 to TRBJ1-5; D remains ambiguous. The V end was cut by 2 bases, the J end by 0 bases, with 17 bases between. Germline V lookup: CDR1 GTSNPN, CDR2 SVGIG (reference sequence). This CDR3 contains 17 residues. CDR3 DNA sequence: TGTGCCTGGAGTTCGTTCTCCGCCGGATATAGCAATCAGCCCCAGCATTTT. Its translation is CAWSSFSAGYSNQPQHF. Looking up the rest from reference TRBV30 and TRBJ1-5 gives the full variable domain: SQTIHQWPATLVQPVGSPLSLECTVEGTSNPNLYWYRQAAGRGLQLLFYSVGIGQISSEVPQNLSASRPQDRQFILSSKKLLLSDSGFYLCAWSSFSAGYSNQPQHFGDGTRLSIL.

This clonotype was seen repeatedly, ten times or more. The rearrangement links TRBV7-3 to TRBJ1-2, with a possible D match to TRBD1 (5 bases). Germline loops: CDR1 SGHTA, CDR2 FQGTGA. Between the trimmed V and J ends, which lost 8 bases and 2 bases, there was a span of 12 bases. There are 13 residues in the CDR3. The CDR3 spells CASGPGNNYGYTF. CDR3 sequence (DNA): TGTGCCAGCGGTCCAGGGAACAACTATGGCTACACCTTC.

This clonotype was counted a few times. The chain links TRBV6-5 to TRBJ2-2; 8 nucleotides agree with TRBD1. The CDR3 totals 14 residues. V shed 5 bases and J 4 bases; nucleotides not matched to a gene: 3. Germline V lookup: CDR1 MNHEY, CDR2 SVGAGI. The chain's CDR3 is CASSPDRGTGELFF. CDR3 bases: TGTGCCAGCAGTCCTGACAGGGGCACCGGGGAGCTGTTTTTT.

J is TRBJ2-5 and V is TRBV13; a possible D gene is TRBD1 (6 bases). The germline V gene has CDR1 PRHDT and CDR2 FYEKMQ (reference sequence). V shed 5 bases and J shed 4 bases, with 11 bases lying between them. This CDR3 has 13 residues. CDR3 DNA: TGTGCCAGCAGCCGGACAGCTGGAGAGACCCAGTACTTC. Translation: CASSRTAGETQYF.